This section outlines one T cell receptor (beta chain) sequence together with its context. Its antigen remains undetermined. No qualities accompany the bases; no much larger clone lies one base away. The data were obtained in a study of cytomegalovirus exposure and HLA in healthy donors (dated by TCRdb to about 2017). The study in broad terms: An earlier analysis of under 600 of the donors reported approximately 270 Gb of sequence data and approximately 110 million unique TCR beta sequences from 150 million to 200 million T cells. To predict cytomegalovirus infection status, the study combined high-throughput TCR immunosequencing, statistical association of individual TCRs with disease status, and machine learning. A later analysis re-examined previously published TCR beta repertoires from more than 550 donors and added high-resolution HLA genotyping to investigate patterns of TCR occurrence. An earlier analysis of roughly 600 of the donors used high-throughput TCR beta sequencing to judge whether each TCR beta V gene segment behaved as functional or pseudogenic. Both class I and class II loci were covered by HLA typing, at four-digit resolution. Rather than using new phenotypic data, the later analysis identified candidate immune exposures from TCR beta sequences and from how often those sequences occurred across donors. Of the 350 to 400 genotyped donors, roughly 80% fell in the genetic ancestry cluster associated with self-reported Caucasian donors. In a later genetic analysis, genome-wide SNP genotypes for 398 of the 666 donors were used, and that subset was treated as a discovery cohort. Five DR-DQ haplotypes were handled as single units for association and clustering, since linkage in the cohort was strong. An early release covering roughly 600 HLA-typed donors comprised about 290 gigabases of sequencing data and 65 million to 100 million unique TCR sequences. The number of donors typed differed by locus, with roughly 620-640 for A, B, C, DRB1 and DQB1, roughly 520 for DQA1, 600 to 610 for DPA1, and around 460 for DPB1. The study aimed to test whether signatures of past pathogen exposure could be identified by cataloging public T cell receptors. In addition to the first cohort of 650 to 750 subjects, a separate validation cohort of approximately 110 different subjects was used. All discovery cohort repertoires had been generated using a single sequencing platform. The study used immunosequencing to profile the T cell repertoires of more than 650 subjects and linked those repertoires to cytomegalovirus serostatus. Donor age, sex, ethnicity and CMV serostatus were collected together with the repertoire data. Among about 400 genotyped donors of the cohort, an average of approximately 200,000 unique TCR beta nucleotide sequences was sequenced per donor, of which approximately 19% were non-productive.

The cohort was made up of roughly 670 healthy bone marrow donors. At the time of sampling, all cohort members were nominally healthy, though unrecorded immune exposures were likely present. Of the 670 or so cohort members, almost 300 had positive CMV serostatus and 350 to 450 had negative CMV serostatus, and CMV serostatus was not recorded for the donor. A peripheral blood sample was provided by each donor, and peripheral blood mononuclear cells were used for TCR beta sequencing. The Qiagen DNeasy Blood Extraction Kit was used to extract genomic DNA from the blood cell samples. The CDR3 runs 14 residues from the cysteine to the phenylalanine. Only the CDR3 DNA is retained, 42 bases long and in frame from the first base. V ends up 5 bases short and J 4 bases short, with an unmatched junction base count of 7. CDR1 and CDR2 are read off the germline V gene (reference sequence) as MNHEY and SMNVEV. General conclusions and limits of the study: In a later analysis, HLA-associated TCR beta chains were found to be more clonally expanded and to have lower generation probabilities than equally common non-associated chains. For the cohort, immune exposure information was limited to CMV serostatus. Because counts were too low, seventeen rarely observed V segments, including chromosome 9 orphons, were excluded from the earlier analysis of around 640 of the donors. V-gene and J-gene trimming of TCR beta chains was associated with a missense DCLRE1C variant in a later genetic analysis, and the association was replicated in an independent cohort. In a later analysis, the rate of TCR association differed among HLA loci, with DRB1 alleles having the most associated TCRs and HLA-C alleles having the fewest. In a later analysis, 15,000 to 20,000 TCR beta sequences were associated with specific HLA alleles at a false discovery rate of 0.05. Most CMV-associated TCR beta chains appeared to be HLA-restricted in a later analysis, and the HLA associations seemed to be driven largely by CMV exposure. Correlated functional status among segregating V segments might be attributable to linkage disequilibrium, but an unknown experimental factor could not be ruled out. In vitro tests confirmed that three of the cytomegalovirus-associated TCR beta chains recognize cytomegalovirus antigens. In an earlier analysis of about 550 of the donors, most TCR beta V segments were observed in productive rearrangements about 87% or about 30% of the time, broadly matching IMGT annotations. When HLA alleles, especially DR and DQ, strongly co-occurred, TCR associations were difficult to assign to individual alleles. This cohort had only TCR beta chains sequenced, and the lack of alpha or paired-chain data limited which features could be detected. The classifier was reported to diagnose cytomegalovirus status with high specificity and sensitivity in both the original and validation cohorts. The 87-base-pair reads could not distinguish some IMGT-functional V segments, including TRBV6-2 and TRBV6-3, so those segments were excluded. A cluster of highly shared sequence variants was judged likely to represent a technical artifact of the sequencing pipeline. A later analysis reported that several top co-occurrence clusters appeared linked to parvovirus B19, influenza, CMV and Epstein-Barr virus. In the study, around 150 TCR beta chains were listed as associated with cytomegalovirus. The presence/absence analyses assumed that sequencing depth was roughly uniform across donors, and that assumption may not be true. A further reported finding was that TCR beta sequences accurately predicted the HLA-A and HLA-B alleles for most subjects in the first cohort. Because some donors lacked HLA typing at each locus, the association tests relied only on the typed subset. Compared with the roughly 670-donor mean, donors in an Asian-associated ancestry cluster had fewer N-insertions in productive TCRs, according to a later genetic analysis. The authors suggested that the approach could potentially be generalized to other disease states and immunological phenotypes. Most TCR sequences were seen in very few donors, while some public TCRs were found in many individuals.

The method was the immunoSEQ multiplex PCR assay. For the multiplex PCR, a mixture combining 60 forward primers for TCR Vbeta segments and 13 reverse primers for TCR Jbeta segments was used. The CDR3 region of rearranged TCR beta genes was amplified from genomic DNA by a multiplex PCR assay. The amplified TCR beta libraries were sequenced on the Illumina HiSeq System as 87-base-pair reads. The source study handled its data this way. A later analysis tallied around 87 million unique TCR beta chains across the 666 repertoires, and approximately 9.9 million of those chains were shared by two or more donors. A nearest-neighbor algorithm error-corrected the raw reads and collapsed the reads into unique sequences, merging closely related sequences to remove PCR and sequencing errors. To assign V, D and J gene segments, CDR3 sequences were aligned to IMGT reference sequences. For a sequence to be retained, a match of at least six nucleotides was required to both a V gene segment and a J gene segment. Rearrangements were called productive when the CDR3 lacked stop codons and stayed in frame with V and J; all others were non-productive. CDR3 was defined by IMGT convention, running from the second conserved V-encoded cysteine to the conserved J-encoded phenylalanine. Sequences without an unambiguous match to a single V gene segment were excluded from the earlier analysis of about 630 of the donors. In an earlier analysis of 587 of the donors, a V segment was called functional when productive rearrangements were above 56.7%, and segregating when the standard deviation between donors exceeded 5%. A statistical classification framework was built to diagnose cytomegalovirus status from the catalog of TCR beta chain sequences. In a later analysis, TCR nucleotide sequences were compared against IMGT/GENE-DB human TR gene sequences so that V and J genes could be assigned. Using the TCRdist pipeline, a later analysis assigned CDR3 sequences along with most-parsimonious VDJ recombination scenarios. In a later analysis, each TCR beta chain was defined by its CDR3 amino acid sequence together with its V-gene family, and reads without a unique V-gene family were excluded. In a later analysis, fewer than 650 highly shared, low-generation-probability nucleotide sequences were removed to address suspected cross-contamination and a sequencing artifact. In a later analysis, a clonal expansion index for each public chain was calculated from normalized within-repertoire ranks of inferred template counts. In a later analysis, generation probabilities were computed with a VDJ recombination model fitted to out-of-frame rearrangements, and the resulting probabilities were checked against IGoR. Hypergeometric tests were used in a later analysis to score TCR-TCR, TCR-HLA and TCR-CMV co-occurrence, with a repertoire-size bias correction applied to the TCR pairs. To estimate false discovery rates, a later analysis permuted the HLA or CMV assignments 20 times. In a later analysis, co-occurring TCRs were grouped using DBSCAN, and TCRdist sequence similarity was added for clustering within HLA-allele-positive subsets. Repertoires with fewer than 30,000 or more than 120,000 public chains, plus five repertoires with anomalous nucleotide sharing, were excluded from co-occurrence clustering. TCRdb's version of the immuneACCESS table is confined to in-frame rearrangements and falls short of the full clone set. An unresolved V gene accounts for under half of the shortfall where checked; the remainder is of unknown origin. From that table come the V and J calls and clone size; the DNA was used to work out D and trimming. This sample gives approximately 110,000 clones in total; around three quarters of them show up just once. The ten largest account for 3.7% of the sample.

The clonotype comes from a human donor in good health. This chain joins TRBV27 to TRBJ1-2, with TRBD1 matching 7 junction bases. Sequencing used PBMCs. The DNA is TGTGCCAGCAGTACAACCCGGGACAGCTATGGCTACACCTTC. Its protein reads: CASSTTRDSYGYTF.